This T cell receptor (beta chain) was sequenced in a study of identical twins. TCRdb processed the 5' RACE reads anew with MiXCR; each CDR3 protein has one entry. Among approximately 280,000 distinct CDR3 sequences listed, under 9.5% were seen once. The sample holds a few counts of this clonotype. The germline V gene encodes CDR1 SGHTA and CDR2 FQGNSA. The germline V and J ends were trimmed by 5 bases and 3 bases, with 14 bases remaining between them. There are 14 residues in the CDR3. These data were also filed under a second study, of yellow fever vaccine responses in identical twins.

The V gene is TRBV7-2, the J gene TRBJ2-7; D is perhaps TRBD1 (6 bases). The receptor's source is a woman between 18 and 29 years old in good health. Sequenced sample: memory (CD45RO+) T cells sorted from blood. The CDR3, as DNA: TGTGCCAGCAGCCCAGGGGTCGCGGTCTACGAGCAGTACTTC. This gives the protein CASSPGVAVYEQYF. The whole variable domain, remainder taken from reference TRBV7-2 and TRBJ2-7, is GAGVSQSPSNKVTEKGKDVELRCDPISGHTALYWYRQSLGQGLEFLIYFQGNSAPDKSGLPSDRFSAERTGGSVSTLTIQRTQQEDSAVYLCASSPGVAVYEQYFGPGTRLTVT.